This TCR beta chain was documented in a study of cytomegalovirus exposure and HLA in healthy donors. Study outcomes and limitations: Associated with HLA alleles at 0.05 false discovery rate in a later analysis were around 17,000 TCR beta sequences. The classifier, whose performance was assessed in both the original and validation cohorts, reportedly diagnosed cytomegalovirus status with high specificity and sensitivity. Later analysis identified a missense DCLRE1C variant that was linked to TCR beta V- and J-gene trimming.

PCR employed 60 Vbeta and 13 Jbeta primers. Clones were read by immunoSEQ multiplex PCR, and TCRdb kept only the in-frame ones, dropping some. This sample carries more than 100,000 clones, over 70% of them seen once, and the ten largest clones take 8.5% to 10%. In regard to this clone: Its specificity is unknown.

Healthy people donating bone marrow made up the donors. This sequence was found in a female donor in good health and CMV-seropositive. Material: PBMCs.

The CDR3 protein is CASSLGGQGRGYTF. CDR3 nucleotide sequence: TGTGCCAGCAGCTTGGGAGGTCAGGGCCGGGGCTACACCTTC. This rearrangement joins TRBV5-6 to TRBJ1-2; D possibly corresponds to TRBD1 (5 bases). The CDR3 contains 14 residues. Looked up from germline, CDR1 is SGHDT and CDR2 is YYEEEE. Deletions cut 0 bases from V and 8 bases from J, with 14 bases between.